This T cell receptor (beta chain) was recorded in a study of identical twins. Study-wide points: Insertions were reduced in abundant cord blood beta clonotypes but not in memory repertoires. Excess twin sharing in beta out-of-frame sequences was weaker. The models gave estimates that fell short of the out-of-frame TCR alpha sharing seen in monozygotic twins.

The authors used template switching to add a universal primer site and gave cDNA unique molecular identifiers. TCRdb used MiXCR to reprocess the 5' RACE reads, holding one entry per CDR3 protein. This repertoire shows a few hundred thousand distinct CDR3 sequences, nearly 10% found once; its top ten account for approximately 3%. As regards this clonotype: Its antigen is still unknown.

Between the trimmed V and J ends, which lost 0 bases and 2 bases, there was a span of 7 bases. The germline gives CDR1 DFQATT, CDR2 SNEGSKA (reference sequence). The CDR3 consists of 14 residues. This same sample was also part of a study on yellow fever vaccine responses in identical twins.

This receptor was obtained from a woman in her late teens or twenties in good health. The chain joins TRBV20-1 to TRBJ2-2; tentative D call: TRBD1 (5 bases). Sequencing was carried out using PBMCs. The CDR3 sequence: CSARDRVNTGELFF. CDR3 nucleotide sequence: TGCAGTGCTAGAGACAGGGTTAACACCGGGGAGCTGTTTTTT.